This T cell receptor beta chain was retrieved from a study of post-analysis software for immune sequencing data. Regarding the study as a whole: Roughly five TRBV segments appeared more often in patients than in controls, and TRBV5-6, TRBV5-1 and TRBV20-1 were among these.

As to this clonotype: Its antigen remains unknown.

Germline lookup yields CDR1 SGHTA and CDR2 FQGNSA. With V trimmed by 5 bases and J by 3 bases, 9 bases remained unmatched. The CDR3 extends over 17 amino acids. Unique molecular identifiers featured in each of the TCR beta cDNA libraries. The T cell input of roughly 0.85 to 11 million gave about 470,000 cDNA molecules. TCRdb re-called the PCR reads through MiXCR, storing one row per CDR3 protein. The sample holds roughly 700,000 distinct CDR3 sequences, less than 35% seen once. The receptor was isolated from a girl between 5 and 17 years old with multiple sclerosis. The gene calls are TRBV7-2 and TRBJ2-1; TRBD2 agrees at 11 bases. Sequences were obtained from blood. CDR3: CASSDSGRASFYNEQFF. The CDR3, as DNA: TGTGCCAGCAGCGATAGCGGGAGGGCGTCCTTCTACAATGAGCAGTTCTTC.